Below, one T cell receptor (beta chain) is given with its context. This entry is derived from a study of blood T cell repertoires in COVID-19. Overall study: The study drew acute and convalescent COVID-19 samples from the United States, Italy and Spain. PBMCs, B-cell-depleted T cells, or T cells provided the cDNA or gDNA that made up the material.

Authors' methods: Scientists estimated how many nucleated cells there were by amplifying reference gene primers. Profiled with immunoSEQ multiplex PCR; TCRdb holds only in-frame clones, not every one. The DNA was the basis for D and trimming; V, J and clone size are from that table. The sample carries under 110,000 clones, about 79% recorded once. Between the trimmed V and J ends, which lost 3 bases and 9 bases, there was a span of 9 bases. In germline, CDR1 is DFQATT, CDR2 SNEGSKA (reference sequence). There are 11 residues in the CDR3. The V gene is TRBV20-1, the J gene TRBJ2-1; D not certain. What was sequenced was peripheral blood. This TCR was recovered from a man at least 80 years old with COVID-19, enrolled during active disease. In DNA form, the CDR3 reads TGCAGTGCTAGCCAAATGTTTGAGCAGTTCTTC. The encoded protein is CSASQMFEQFF.